The source of this T cell receptor beta chain is a study of regulatory T cells in long-lasting Graves disease. Whole-study findings and limits: Shared public clonotypes totalled 2,741 in persistent patients, compared with 966 in new patients. Persistent Graves' cases showed lower TCR diversity than newly diagnosed cases.

Stated time point: newly diagnosed GD, antithyroid drugs for less than 3 months. RNA from PBMCs was the source of the TCR library. In this cohort, patients came from an endocrinology department located in Xi'an, China. This clonotype was detected ten times or more. Its antigen is undetermined. iRepertoire HTBI primers and Arm-PCR of CDR3 regions built TCR beta libraries. TCRdb reprocessed the multiplex PCR reads via MiXCR and lists one record per CDR3 protein. The top ten hold under 20% of the sample, which has 400,000 to 500,000 distinct CDR3 sequences, about 14% seen once. The CDR3 sequence is 14 residues long. From germline, CDR1 is MDHEN and CDR2 SYDVKM. V gave up 5 bases and J gave up 1 base, with 11 bases separating them. These data also formed part of another study, on T cells in Graves' hyperthyroidism and ophthalmopathy.

This sequence originates from a woman aged 50 to 60 with Graves disease. The chain carries TRBV28 and TRBJ1-1, with no clear D. The specimen comprised peripheral blood mononuclear cells (PBMCs), sampled at new diagnosis, from a patient treated with antithyroid drugs. DNA of the CDR3: TGTGCCAGCAGTCCAGCCAGAAAGAACACTGAAGCTTTCTTT. Amino acids: CASSPARKNTEAFF.